The next 18 T cell receptor beta chains were all read from a single sample in a study of CD8 T cells in Susac syndrome (dated by TCRdb to about 2019). The library was prepared using the immunoSEQ multiplex PCR assay. RNA was extracted using the RNeasy kit, and roughly 0.5 to 1 microgram was reverse transcribed with random hexamers. The public sequencing data were trimmed at Q25 with fastp and processed into clonotypes with MiXCR by TCRdb, which kept only in-frame beta chains. Rows are combined by CDR3 protein, so each entry shows the most common genes and DNA. The sample yields over 150,000 distinct CDR3 sequences; around 96% were counted once. The ten biggest clones cover around 0.12% of the sample. Material for sequencing was CD4+ T cells from PBMCs. These TCRs come from a human donor with Susac syndrome.

This chain connects TRBV20-1 to TRBJ1-6; TRBD1 aligns across 9 bases. The CDR3 has 16 amino acids. The V gene end was trimmed by 1 base and the J gene end by 7 bases; junction bases not matched to a gene: 8. Germline CDR1 reads DFQATT; CDR2 reads SNEGSKA (reference sequence). CDR3 protein: CSARAEGQGKNSPLHF. The CDR3 DNA is TGCAGTGCTAGAGCGGAAGGACAGGGGAAGAATTCACCCCTCCACTTT.

This clonotype showed up just once. The J gene is TRBJ2-1, the V gene TRBV24-1; 9 nucleotides align to TRBD2. The germline V gene has CDR1 KGHDR and CDR2 SFDVKD. The CDR3 is 13 amino acids. V lost 7 bases and J lost 6; bases outside the gene matches: 3. CDR3: CATRTSGGNEQFF. The CDR3, as DNA: TGTGCCACCAGGACTAGCGGAGGCAATGAGCAGTTCTTC.

The chain recombines TRBV4-1 with TRBJ2-4, with D possibly being TRBD1 (5 bases). V was shortened by 4 bases and J by 0 bases, with 13 bases between the two germline ends. The CDR3 contains 16 residues. The germline V gene has CDR1 MGHRA and CDR2 YSYEKL. CDR3 bases: TGCGCCAGCAGCCTAACCCTCAGGGAAGCCAAAAACATTCAGTACTTC. It specifies CASSLTLREAKNIQYF.

This clonotype came up once. The chain links TRBV7-2 to TRBJ2-1, with no clear D. This CDR3 comprises 10 residues. V was pared by 2 bases and J by 8 bases, with 1 base between. Germline CDR1 SGHTA, CDR2 FQGNSA. DNA of the CDR3: TGTGCCAGCAGCTTATATGAGCAGTTCTTC. This codes for CASSLYEQFF.

The chain links TRBV12-3 or TRBV12-4 to TRBJ1-6; tentatively, D is TRBD1 (5 bases). Deletions cut 7 bases from V and 13 bases from J, with 14 bases between. The CDR3 is 12 amino acids. CDR3 sequence: CASTTARGPLHF. The CDR3 DNA follows: TGTGCCAGCACCACGGCCCGGGGGCCCCTCCACTTT.

This chain uses TRBV30 with TRBJ1-2, with D uncertain. The CDR3 length is 11 residues. The germline gives CDR1 GTSNPN, CDR2 SVGIG (reference sequence). V lost 2 bases to trimming and J lost 4 bases, with 5 bases between them. CDR3 amino acids: CAWSLGYGYTF. The CDR3 region has the DNA TGTGCCTGGAGTCTCGGCTATGGCTACACCTTC.

The chain recombines TRBV9 with TRBJ2-5; unclear D gene. In germline, CDR1 is SGDLS, CDR2 YYNGEE. The CDR3 length is 15 residues. V was pared by 4 bases and J by 4 bases, with 17 bases between. Here the CDR3 DNA reads TGTGCCAGCAGCCCAAGGACCGTGGTAGGAGAGACCCAGTACTTC. It yields the protein CASSPRTVVGETQYF.

The rearrangement uses TRBV7-9 and TRBJ2-7, with D unresolved. V shed 6 bases and J shed 3 bases, with 9 bases lying between them. Germline V gene data show CDR1 as SEHNR and CDR2 as FQNEAQ (reference sequence). The CDR3 is 12 amino acids. CDR3 sequence (DNA): TGTGCCAGCAGTTACACCGACTACGAGCAGTACTTC. Protein sequence: CASSYTDYEQYF.

V gene TRBV7-9 combines with J gene TRBJ2-3; D possibly uses TRBD1 or TRBD2 (5 bases each). Germline CDR1 is SEHNR and CDR2 is FQNEAQ (reference sequence). The CDR3 runs to 14 residues. V was cut by 7 bases and J by 0 bases, with 11 bases left in between. The CDR3 coding sequence is TGTGCCAGCAATCCTGGGGGAAGCACAGATACGCAGTATTTT. It codes for CASNPGGSTDTQYF. The full variable domain, in which reference TRBV7-9 and TRBJ2-3 provide the parts outside the CDR3, is DTGVSQNPRHKITKRGQNVTFRCDPISEHNRLYWYRQTLGQGPEFLTYFQNEAQLEKSRLLSDRFSAERPKGSFSTLEIQRTEQGDSAMYLCASNPGGSTDTQYFGPGTRLTVL.

The V call is TRBV30, the J call TRBJ2-7; tentative D call: TRBD2 (6 bases). This CDR3 is 14 amino acids long. Germline CDR1 and CDR2: GTSNPN and SVGIG (reference sequence). V lost 4 bases, J lost 2 bases, and 15 bases lay in between. The CDR3 spells CAWNPGGTPYEQYF. DNA for the CDR3: TGTGCCTGGAACCCAGGAGGGACCCCCTACGAGCAGTACTTC.

The rearrangement joins TRBV5-6 to TRBJ2-5; D remains ambiguous. Germline CDR1 is SGHDT and CDR2 is YYEEEE. V shed 0 bases and J shed 5 bases, with 8 bases lying between them. This CDR3 has 13 amino acids. CDR3 sequence: CASSLASTETQYF. CDR3 sequence (DNA): TGTGCCAGCAGCTTGGCAAGCACGGAGACCCAGTACTTC.

The chain combines TRBV29-1 with TRBJ2-1; D gene ambiguous. This CDR3 is built from 13 residues. Germline V CDR1 and CDR2: SQVTM, ANQGSEA. V lost 3 bases and J lost 0, with 6 bases in between. CDR3 region: CSVESSSYNEQFF. The CDR3 DNA reads as TGCAGCGTTGAGTCTAGCTCCTACAATGAGCAGTTCTTC.

The V gene is TRBV3-1, the J gene TRBJ1-2; D ambiguous. Trimming took off 0 bases at V and 8 bases at J, with 7 bases between the two ends. The germline gives CDR1 LGHDT, CDR2 YNNKEL (reference sequence). This CDR3 comprises 12 residues. DNA for the CDR3: TGTGCCAGCAGCCAAGATCTAAGGGGCTACACCTTC. Its protein is CASSQDLRGYTF.

The chain carries TRBV7-2 and TRBJ1-3, with unresolved D. The CDR3 runs to 15 residues. The germline V gene has CDR1 SGHTA and CDR2 FQGNSA. The V gene lost 2 bases and the J gene lost 0 bases, with 8 bases spanning the gap. CDR3: CASSLWASSGNTIYF. The CDR3 DNA follows: TGTGCCAGCAGCTTATGGGCGAGCTCTGGAAACACCATATATTTT.

The chain carries TRBV20-1 and TRBJ1-2, with 8 nucleotides matching TRBD1. The trim removed 0 bases at V and 0 bases at J, leaving 3 bases unmatched. This CDR3 has 15 amino acids. Germline loops: CDR1 DFQATT, CDR2 SNEGSKA (reference sequence). The CDR3 sequence: CSARDQGAANYGYTF. DNA for the CDR3: TGCAGTGCTAGAGATCAGGGGGCAGCTAACTATGGCTACACCTTC.

The chain joins TRBV5-1 to TRBJ1-6, with D possibly being TRBD1 (6 bases). The CDR3 is 14 residues long. The V gene's germline CDR1 is SGHRS and CDR2 YFSETQ. V lost 0 bases, J lost 8 bases, and 9 bases lay in between. The CDR3 loop is CASSLGEGDSPLHF. The CDR3 region has the DNA TGCGCCAGCAGCTTGGGGGAGGGGGATTCACCCCTCCACTTT.

The V call is TRBV15, the J call TRBJ2-7; TRBD1 matches 10 bases. The germline CDR1 and CDR2 sequences are LNHNV and YYDKDF (reference sequence). V shed 1 base, J shed 3 bases, and the junction held 0 bases outside the gene matches. This CDR3 has 14 residues. The CDR3: CATSRGDRGYEQYV. The DNA of the CDR3 is TGTGCCACCAGCAGAGGGGACAGGGGCTACGAGCAGTACGTC.

V gene TRBV4-1 combines with J gene TRBJ2-3; 8 bases line up with TRBD2. The CDR3 has 17 amino acids. From germline, CDR1 is MGHRA and CDR2 YSYEKL. With V trimmed by 0 bases and J by 4 bases, 9 bases remained unmatched. The CDR3 DNA follows: TGCGCCAGCAGCCAAGATGAAACGGGGGGGCTTGCAGATACGCAGTATTTT. This translates into CASSQDETGGLADTQYF.